Each of the 7 T cell receptor beta chains below was sequenced from the same sample in a study of cytomegalovirus exposure and HLA in healthy donors (dated by TCRdb to 2017 to 2019). Libraries came from the immunoSEQ multiplex PCR assay. The multiplex PCR relied on a mix of 60 forward primers for TCR Vbeta segments and 13 reverse primers for TCR Jbeta segments. The clones in this table, taken by TCRdb from immuneACCESS, are in-frame only. Not every clone is retained; where verified, under half of the shortfall comes from an unresolved V gene, and the cause of the rest is unknown. This sample lists 150,000 to 200,000 clones; around 83% were detected once. The ten largest clones capture over 2% of the sample. The sample was PBMCs. These receptor sequences come from a man under 40 in good health and CMV-seropositive.

This rearrangement joins TRBV5-1 to TRBJ2-1, with 9 bases that match TRBD1. This CDR3 comprises 16 residues. Germline V lookup: CDR1 SGHRS, CDR2 YFSETQ. V shed 3 bases, J shed 5 bases, and the junction held 9 bases outside the gene matches. The CDR3 nucleotides read TGCGCCAGCAGCTCGCCCCCGGGACAGGGAGACAATGAGCAGTTCTTC. It translates to CASSSPPGQGDNEQFF.

V gene TRBV18 combines with J gene TRBJ1-6; D uncertain. The CDR3 spans 14 residues. V shed 6 bases and J shed 8 bases, with 14 bases lying between them. Germline CDR1 reads KGHSH; CDR2 reads LQKENI. The CDR3 nucleotides are TGTGCCAGCTCCTTTGGCCTCCCTGATTCACCCCTCCACTTT. It specifies CASSFGLPDSPLHF.

The gene calls are TRBV6-5 and TRBJ1-2; 9 bases are a match to TRBD1. The CDR3 contains 15 residues. Germline V gene data show CDR1 as MNHEY and CDR2 as SVGAGI. The ends lost 0 bases at V and 4 bases at J; junction bases unmatched: 3. The CDR3 sequence is CASSYSGQGSYGYTF. CDR3 sequence (DNA): TGTGCCAGCAGTTACTCGGGACAGGGTAGCTATGGCTACACCTTC.

This chain connects TRBV30 to TRBJ1-2; no reliable D call. CDR1 is GTSNPN, CDR2 SVGIG, per germline (reference sequence). There are 13 residues in the CDR3. V was shortened by 0 bases and J by 2 bases, with 7 bases between the two germline ends. CDR3 region: CAWSVAGNYGYTF. The CDR3, as DNA: TGTGCCTGGAGTGTAGCGGGGAACTATGGCTACACCTTC.

The chain has TRBV5-1 and TRBJ1-1; 10 bases align to TRBD1. The CDR3 is 14 amino acids. Unmatched junction bases numbered 8, after V lost 8 bases and J lost 4 bases. Germline assignment: CDR1 SGHRS and CDR2 YFSETQ. The DNA for the CDR3 is TGCGCCAGTGGACAGGGGGGGAAGAGCACTGAAGCTTTCTTT. Its protein product is CASGQGGKSTEAFF. The full variable domain, rest sourced from reference TRBV5-1 and TRBJ1-1, is KAGVTQTPRYLIKTRGQQVTLSCSPISGHRSVSWYQQTPGQGLQFLFEYFSETQRNKGNFPGRFSGRQFSNSRSEMNVSTLELGDSALYLCASGQGGKSTEAFFGQGTRLTVV.

The table lists this clone with a few counts. The chain carries TRBV15 and TRBJ2-4; D is perhaps TRBD1 (5 bases). CDR3 length: 15 residues. The ends were cut back, 0 bases at V and 7 bases at J, with 13 bases in the middle. Germline loops: CDR1 LNHNV, CDR2 YYDKDF (reference sequence). CDR3 amino acids: CATSRDRAGWNIQYF. The CDR3 coding sequence is TGTGCCACCAGCAGAGATAGGGCAGGGTGGAACATTCAGTACTTC.

The V and J genes are TRBV2 and TRBJ2-7, with TRBD1 matching over 8 bases. J lost 0 bases, V lost 8 bases, and 9 bases had no gene match. The CDR3 length is 15 residues. Looked up from germline, CDR1 is SNHLY and CDR2 is FYNNEI. CDR3 protein: CASSRDRPSSYEQYF. The CDR3 DNA reads TGTGCCAGCTCTAGGGACAGGCCAAGCTCCTACGAGCAGTACTTC.